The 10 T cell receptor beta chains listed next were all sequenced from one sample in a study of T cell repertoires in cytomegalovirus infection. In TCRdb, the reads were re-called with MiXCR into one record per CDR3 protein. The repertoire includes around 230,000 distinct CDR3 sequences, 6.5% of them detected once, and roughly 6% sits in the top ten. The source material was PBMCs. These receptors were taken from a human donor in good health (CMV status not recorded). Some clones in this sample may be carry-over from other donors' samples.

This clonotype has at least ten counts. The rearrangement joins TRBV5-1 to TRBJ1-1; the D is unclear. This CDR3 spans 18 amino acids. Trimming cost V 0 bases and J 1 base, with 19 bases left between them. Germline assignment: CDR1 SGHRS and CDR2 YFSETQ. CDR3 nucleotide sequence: TGCGCCAGCAGCTTGGGTATTAGGTTGGAAGCCCAGAACACTGAAGCTTTCTTT. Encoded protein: CASSLGIRLEAQNTEAFF.

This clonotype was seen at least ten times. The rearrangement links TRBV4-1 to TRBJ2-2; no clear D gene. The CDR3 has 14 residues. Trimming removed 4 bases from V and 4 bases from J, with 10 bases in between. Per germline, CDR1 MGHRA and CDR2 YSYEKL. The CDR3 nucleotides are TGCGCCAGCAGCCGTAACCTTCTCACCGGGGAGCTGTTTTTT. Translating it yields CASSRNLLTGELFF.

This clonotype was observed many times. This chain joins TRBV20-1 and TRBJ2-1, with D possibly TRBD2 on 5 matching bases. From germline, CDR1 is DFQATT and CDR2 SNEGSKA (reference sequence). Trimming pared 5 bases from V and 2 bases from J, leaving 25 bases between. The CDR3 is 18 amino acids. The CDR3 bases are TGCAGTGCTGATGGCCCTCCTAGCAAACTTCTGGCCTACAATGAGCAGTTCTTC. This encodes CSADGPPSKLLAYNEQFF.

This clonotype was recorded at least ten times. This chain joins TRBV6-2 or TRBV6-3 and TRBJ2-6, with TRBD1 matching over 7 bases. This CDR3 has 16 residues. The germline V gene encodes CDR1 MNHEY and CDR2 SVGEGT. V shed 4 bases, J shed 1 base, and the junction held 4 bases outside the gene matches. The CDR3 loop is CASSSQTGSGANVLTF. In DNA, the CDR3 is TGTGCCAGCAGTTCCCAGACAGGGTCTGGGGCCAACGTCCTGACTTTC.

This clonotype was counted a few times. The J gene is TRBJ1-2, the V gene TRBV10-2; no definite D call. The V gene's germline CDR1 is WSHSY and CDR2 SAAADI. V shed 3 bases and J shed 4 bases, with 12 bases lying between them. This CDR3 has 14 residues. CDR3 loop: CASSESPHFYGYTF. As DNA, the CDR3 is TGCGCCAGCAGTGAATCACCTCACTTCTATGGCTACACCTTC.

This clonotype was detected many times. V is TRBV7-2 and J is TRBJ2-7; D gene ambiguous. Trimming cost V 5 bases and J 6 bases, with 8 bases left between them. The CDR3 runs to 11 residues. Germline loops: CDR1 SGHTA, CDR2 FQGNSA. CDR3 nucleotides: TGTGCCAGCAGCACTGGGGTCGAGCAGTACTTC. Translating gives CASSTGVEQYF.

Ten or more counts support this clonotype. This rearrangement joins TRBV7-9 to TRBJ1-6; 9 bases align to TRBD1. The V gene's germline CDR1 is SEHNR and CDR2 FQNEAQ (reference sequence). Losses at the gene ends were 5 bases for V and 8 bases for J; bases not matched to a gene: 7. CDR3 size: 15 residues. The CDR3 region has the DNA TGTGCCAGCAGCCCGCGGGGACAGGGAGATTCACCCCTCCACTTT. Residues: CASSPRGQGDSPLHF.

This CDR3 reads CASSGGGRSPEAFF. The CDR3 nucleotides read TGTGCCAGCAGCGGTGGGGGGCGTTCTCCTGAAGCTTTCTTT. The V and J genes are TRBV7-2 and TRBJ1-1, with a tentative D call TRBD1 (6 bases). V was pared by 5 bases and J by 6 bases, with 16 bases between. Germline CDR1 SGHTA, CDR2 FQGNSA. The CDR3 is 14 amino acids.

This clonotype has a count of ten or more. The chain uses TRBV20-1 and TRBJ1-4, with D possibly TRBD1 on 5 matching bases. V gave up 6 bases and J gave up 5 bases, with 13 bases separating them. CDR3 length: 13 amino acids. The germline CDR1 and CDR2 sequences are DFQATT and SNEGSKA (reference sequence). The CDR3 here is CSAPGLQNEKLFF. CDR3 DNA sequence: TGCAGTGCCCCGGGGCTGCAGAATGAAAAACTGTTTTTT.

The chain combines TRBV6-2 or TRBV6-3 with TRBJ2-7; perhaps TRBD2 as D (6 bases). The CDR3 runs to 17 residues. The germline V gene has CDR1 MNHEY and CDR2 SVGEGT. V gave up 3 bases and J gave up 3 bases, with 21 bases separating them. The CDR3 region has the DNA TGTGCCAGCAGTTATCCCCCTTGGACACGGGAGAACTACGAGCAGTACTTC. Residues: CASSYPPWTRENYEQYF.